This passage covers 6 T cell receptor beta chains from one sample sequenced in a study of CDR3 diversity in severe acne. TCRdb itself ran the PCR reads through MiXCR, one entry per CDR3 protein. The sample records about 84,000 distinct CDR3 sequences, 45% to 55% being singletons. Source material: blood. The receptor set was obtained from a male donor in good health, without acne.

This clonotype showed up many times. V gene TRBV29-1 combines with J gene TRBJ1-2; D unresolved. This CDR3 is 12 amino acids long. Trimming removed 1 base from V and 4 bases from J, with 7 bases in between. Germline V gene lookup returns CDR1 SQVTM and CDR2 ANQGSEA. CDR3 loop: CSVEGLGYGYTF. DNA for the CDR3: TGCAGCGTTGAAGGGCTTGGCTATGGCTACACCTTC.

This chain links TRBV28 with TRBJ2-5; D is ambiguous. Germline CDR1 and CDR2: MDHEN and SYDVKM. Trimming took 5 bases from V and 3 from J, leaving 13 bases between them. The length of the CDR3 is 14 residues. For the CDR3, the DNA is TGTGCCAGCAGTGTGGACCTATCGAAAGAGACCCAGTACTTC. It is translated as CASSVDLSKETQYF. The full variable domain, completed using reference TRBV28 and TRBJ2-5, is DVKVTQSSRYLVKRTGEKVFLECVQDMDHENMFWYRQDPGLGLRLIYFSYDVKMKEKGDIPEGYSVSREKKERFSLILESASTNQTSMYLCASSVDLSKETQYFGPGTRLLVL.

This clonotype was counted between two and nine times. J is TRBJ2-5 and V is TRBV19; D may match TRBD1 or TRBD2 (5 bases each). Germline CDR1 and CDR2: LNHDA and SQIVND (reference sequence). V was shortened by 6 bases and J by 9 bases, with 20 bases between the two germline ends. The CDR3 length is 14 residues. Here the CDR3 DNA reads TGTGCCAGTAGCATACTTGTGGGGGATCAGCCCCAGTACTTC. It yields the protein CASSILVGDQPQYF.

This clonotype was detected only a few times. This chain links TRBV15 with TRBJ2-7, with D hard to call. Germline loops: CDR1 LNHNV, CDR2 YYDKDF (reference sequence). The CDR3 spans 13 residues. V shed 3 bases and J shed 4 bases, with 10 bases lying between them. CDR3 sequence: CATSRERHYEQYF. Here the CDR3 DNA reads TGTGCCACCAGCAGGGAACGACATTACGAGCAGTACTTC.

In its sample, this clonotype ranks as medium-sized. This chain connects TRBV7-3 to TRBJ2-7, with TRBD2 as a possible D gene (7 bases). Germline V gives CDR1 SGHTA, CDR2 FQGTGA. With 5 bases removed from V and 1 base from J, the gap between germline ends came to 15 bases. The CDR3 has 15 amino acids. CDR3 loop: CASSPGGGGSYEQYF. In DNA form, the CDR3 reads TGTGCCAGCAGCCCCGGGGGCGGGGGATCCTACGAGCAGTACTTC.

The chain joins TRBV15 to TRBJ1-1; D not resolved. The CDR3 has 13 residues. Trimming removed 6 bases at V and 4 bases at J, with 12 bases between. Germline lookup yields CDR1 LNHNV and CDR2 YYDKDF (reference sequence). In nucleotides, the CDR3 is TGTGCCACCAGTAGACCCCTGGGCACTGAAGCTTTCTTT. Translated, it gives CATSRPLGTEAFF. Drawing the rest from reference TRBV15 and TRBJ1-1, the complete variable domain is DAMVIQNPRYQVTQFGKPVTLSCSQTLNHNVMYWYQQKSSQAPKLLFHYYDKDFNNEADTPDNFQSRRPNTSFCFLDIRSPGLGDTAMYLCATSRPLGTEAFFGQGTRLTVV.